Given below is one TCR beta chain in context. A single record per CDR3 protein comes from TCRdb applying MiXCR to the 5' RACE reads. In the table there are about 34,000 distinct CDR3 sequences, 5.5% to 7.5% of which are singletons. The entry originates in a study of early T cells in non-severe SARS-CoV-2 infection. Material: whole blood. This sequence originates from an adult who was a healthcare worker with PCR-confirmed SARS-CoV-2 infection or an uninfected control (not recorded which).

The CDR3, as DNA: TGTGCCAGCAGCTTGGTTAGTGTCCCGAGTCGCGATACGCAGTATTTT. This translates into CASSLVSVPSRDTQYF. The V call is TRBV5-4, the J call TRBJ2-3; no firm D call. This CDR3 has 16 residues. Trimming pared 0 bases from V and 6 bases from J, leaving 17 bases between. Germline V gene lookup returns CDR1 SGHNT and CDR2 YYREEE (reference sequence).